Each of the 3 T cell receptor beta chains below was sequenced from the same sample in a study of blood T cells in healthy people across ages. Together with a sample-barcoded 5' primer, a J-beta primer mix was included in a second PCR lasting about 6 to 11 cycles. TCRdb itself ran the 5' RACE reads through MiXCR, one entry per CDR3 protein. In the table there are around 800,000 distinct CDR3 sequences, 20% to 30% of which are singletons. The data also belong to a second study, concerning T cells of mothers and their children.

The material sequenced was blood. The receptors shown here come from a boy aged 10-17 years in good health.

This chain connects TRBV3-1 to TRBJ2-7, with D tentatively TRBD1 (5 bases). The germline V gene has CDR1 LGHDT and CDR2 YNNKEL (reference sequence). This CDR3 contains 16 residues. The ends were cut back, 0 bases at V and 0 bases at J, with 12 bases in the middle. This CDR3 reads CASSQDFDSTSYEQYF. The CDR3 bases are TGTGCCAGCAGCCAAGATTTCGACAGTACCTCCTACGAGCAGTACTTC.

This clonotype occurred a few times. This chain connects TRBV7-9 to TRBJ1-3; weak D call: TRBD1 (5 bases). The CDR3 extends over 15 amino acids. Trimming shortened V by 5 bases and J by 4 bases, and 15 bases separated the two germline ends. Germline V gene data show CDR1 as SEHNR and CDR2 as FQNEAQ (reference sequence). CDR3 coding DNA: TGTGCCAGCAGCCCCTCTGAGGGGAACGGAAACACCATATATTTT. Amino acids: CASSPSEGNGNTIYF. Full variable domain (rest looked up from reference TRBV7-9 and TRBJ1-3): DTGVSQNPRHKITKRGQNVTFRCDPISEHNRLYWYRQTLGQGPEFLTYFQNEAQLEKSRLLSDRFSAERPKGSFSTLEIQRTEQGDSAMYLCASSPSEGNGNTIYFGEGSWLTVV.

The sample holds a few counts of this clonotype. This chain links TRBV28 with TRBJ2-1, with D maybe TRBD2 (6 bases). Germline V CDR1 and CDR2: MDHEN, SYDVKM. Trimming removed 7 bases at V and 8 bases at J, with 15 bases between. The CDR3 sequence is 13 residues long. The CDR3 loop is CASTHGGGHEQFF. CDR3 in DNA: TGTGCCAGCACCCACGGAGGAGGGCATGAGCAGTTCTTC.